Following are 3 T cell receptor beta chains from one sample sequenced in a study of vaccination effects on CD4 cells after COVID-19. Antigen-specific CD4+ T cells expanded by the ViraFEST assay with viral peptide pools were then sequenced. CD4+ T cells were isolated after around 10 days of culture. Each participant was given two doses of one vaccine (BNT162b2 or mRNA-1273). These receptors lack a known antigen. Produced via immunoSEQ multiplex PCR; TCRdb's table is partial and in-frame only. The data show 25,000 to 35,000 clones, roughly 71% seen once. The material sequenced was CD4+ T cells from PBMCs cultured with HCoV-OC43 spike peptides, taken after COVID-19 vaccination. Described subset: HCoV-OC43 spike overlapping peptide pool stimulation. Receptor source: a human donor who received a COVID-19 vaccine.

The CDR3 bases are TGCGCCAGCAAGGGAGAAACCGAGCAGTACTTC. It specifies CASKGETEQYF. This sequence joins TRBV5-1 and TRBJ2-7, with D possibly matching TRBD2 (5 bases). Germline-derived CDR1 and CDR2 are SGHRS and YFSETQ. The germline V and J ends were trimmed by 6 bases and 6 bases, with 10 bases remaining between them. The CDR3 loop spans 11 amino acids.

In DNA, the CDR3 is TGCGCCAGCAGTCTAAATAGCGGGGGACCACAAGAGACCCAGTACTTC. This codes for CASSLNSGGPQETQYF. The chain has TRBV5-1 and TRBJ2-5; 9 bases match TRBD2. Germline CDR1 and CDR2: SGHRS and YFSETQ. V gave up 5 bases and J gave up 2 bases; unmatched junction bases: 10. The CDR3 sequence is 16 residues long.

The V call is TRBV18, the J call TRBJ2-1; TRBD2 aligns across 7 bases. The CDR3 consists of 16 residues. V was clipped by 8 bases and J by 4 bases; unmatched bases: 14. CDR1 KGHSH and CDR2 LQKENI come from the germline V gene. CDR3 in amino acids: CASLPPSSGIYNEQFF. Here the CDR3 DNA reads TGTGCCAGCCTCCCTCCCTCTAGCGGCATATACAATGAGCAGTTCTTC.